This T cell receptor beta chain was obtained from a study of T cell responses to AZD1222 COVID-19 vaccine. Remarks on this clone: The antigen is undetermined.

Points from the study as a whole: Of the AZD1222 recipients, only five to seven were seropositive at baseline. Repertoires were sampled only after the peak T cell response.

Germline V lookup: CDR1 SGHDN, CDR2 FVKESK. This CDR3 region has 17 residues. The V end lost 0 bases, the J end lost 2 bases, and 11 bases lay between the germline ends. TCRdb keeps only in-frame clones here, not all; method: immunoSEQ multiplex PCR. The data contain approximately 130,000 clones, almost 85% of them seen just once; the ten biggest clones take up 7.9%. The sequences come from peripheral blood, collected 28 days after the second dose of the MenACWY control vaccine. The chain combines TRBV14 with TRBJ2-6, with D tentatively TRBD1 (6 bases). The clonotype comes from an adult who received the MenACWY meningococcal vaccine as a control. CDR3 nucleotides: TGTGCCAGCAGCCAAGAAAGCAGGGGAGCTGGGGCCAACGTCCTGACTTTC. It specifies CASSQESRGAGANVLTF.